This section outlines one TCR beta chain sequence together with its context. The antigen remains unidentified. It was 5'RACE with constant-segment primers that produced the TCR alpha and TCR beta cDNA libraries, which carried sample barcodes and UMIs. TCRdb ran MiXCR on the 5' RACE reads and lists one entry per CDR3 protein. The sample yields 300,000 to 400,000 distinct CDR3 sequences, roughly 21% seen once. The data derive from a study of T-cell memory formation after mild COVID-19. The CDR3 sequence is 16 residues long. V lost 1 base and J lost 4, with 11 bases in between. Germline V gene sequence: CDR1 MGHRA, CDR2 YSYEKL. Study-level results: CM and EM subsets held most contracting CD4+ clones; EMRA held CD8+ ones. Some clones that responded were present in memory (sampled pre-infection), which suggests cross-reactive memory joined.

Material for sequencing was PBMCs or a T cell subset sorted from them (not recorded which). The V gene is TRBV4-1, the J gene TRBJ2-6; D call uncertain. The TCR comes from an adult woman who had mild COVID-19 (a few samples of this study predate the infection). Cell type and time point are not known. The CDR3 is CASSQVPDPGANVLTF. The CDR3, as DNA: TGCGCCAGCAGCCAAGTTCCTGACCCCGGGGCCAACGTCCTGACTTTC.